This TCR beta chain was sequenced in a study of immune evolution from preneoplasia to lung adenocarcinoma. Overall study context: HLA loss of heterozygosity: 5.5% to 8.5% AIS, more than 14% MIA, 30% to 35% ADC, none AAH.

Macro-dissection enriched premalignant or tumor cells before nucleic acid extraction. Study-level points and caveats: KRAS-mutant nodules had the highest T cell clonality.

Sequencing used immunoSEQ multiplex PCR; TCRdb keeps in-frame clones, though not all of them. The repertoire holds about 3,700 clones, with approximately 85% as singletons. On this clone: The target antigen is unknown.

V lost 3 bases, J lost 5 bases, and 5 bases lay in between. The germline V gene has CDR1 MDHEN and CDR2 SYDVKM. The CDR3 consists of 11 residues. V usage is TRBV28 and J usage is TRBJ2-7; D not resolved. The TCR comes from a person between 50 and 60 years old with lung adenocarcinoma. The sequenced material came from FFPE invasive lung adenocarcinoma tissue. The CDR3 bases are TGTGCCAGCAGTTTGCGCAACGAGCAGTACTTC. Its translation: CASSLRNEQYF. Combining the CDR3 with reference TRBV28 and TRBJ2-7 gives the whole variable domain DVKVTQSSRYLVKRTGEKVFLECVQDMDHENMFWYRQDPGLGLRLIYFSYDVKMKEKGDIPEGYSVSREKKERFSLILESASTNQTSMYLCASSLRNEQYFGPGTRLTVT.